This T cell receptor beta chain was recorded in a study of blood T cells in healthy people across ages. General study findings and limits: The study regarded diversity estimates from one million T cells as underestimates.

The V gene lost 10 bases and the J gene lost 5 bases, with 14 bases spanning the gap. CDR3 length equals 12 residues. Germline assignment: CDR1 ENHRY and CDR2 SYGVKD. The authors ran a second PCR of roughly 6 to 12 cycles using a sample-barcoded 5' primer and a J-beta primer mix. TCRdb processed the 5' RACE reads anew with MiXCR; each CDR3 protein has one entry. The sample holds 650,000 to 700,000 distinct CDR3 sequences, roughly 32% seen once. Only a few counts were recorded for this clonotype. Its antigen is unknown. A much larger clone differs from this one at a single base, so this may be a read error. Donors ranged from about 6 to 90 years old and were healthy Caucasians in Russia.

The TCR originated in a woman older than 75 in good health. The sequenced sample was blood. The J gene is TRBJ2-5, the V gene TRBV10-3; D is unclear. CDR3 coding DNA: TGTGCCACCTCGACTGTCCGGGAGACCCAGTACTTC. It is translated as CATSTVRETQYF.